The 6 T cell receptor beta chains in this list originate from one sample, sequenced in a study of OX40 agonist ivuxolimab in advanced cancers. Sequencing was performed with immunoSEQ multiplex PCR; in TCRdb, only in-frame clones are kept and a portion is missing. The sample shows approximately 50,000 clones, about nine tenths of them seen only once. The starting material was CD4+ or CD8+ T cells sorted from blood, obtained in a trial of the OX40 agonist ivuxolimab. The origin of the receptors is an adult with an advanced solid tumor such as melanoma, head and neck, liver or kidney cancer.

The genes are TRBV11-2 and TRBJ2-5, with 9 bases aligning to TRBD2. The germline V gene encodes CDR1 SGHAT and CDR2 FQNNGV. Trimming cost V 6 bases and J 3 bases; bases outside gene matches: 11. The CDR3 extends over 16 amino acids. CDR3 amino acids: CASSLRRAGGEETQYF. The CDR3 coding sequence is TGTGCCAGCAGTCTCCGGAGAGCGGGGGGTGAAGAGACCCAGTACTTC. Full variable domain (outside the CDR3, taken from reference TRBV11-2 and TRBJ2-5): EAGVAQSPRYKIIEKRQSVAFWCNPISGHATLYWYQQILGQGPKLLIQFQNNGVVDDSQLPKDRFSAERLKGVDSTLKIQPAKLEDSAVYLCASSLRRAGGEETQYFGPGTRLLVL.

The CDR3 sequence: CASSQERTGPNEQYF. The DNA of the CDR3 is TGCGCCAGCAGCCAAGAAAGGACAGGGCCTAACGAGCAGTACTTC. This rearrangement joins TRBV4-3 to TRBJ2-7, with 8 positions matching TRBD1. CDR3 size: 15 residues. The V and J ends lost 0 bases and 5 bases, in that order; junction bases with no gene match: 6. CDR1 LGHNA and CDR2 YSLEER come from the germline V gene.

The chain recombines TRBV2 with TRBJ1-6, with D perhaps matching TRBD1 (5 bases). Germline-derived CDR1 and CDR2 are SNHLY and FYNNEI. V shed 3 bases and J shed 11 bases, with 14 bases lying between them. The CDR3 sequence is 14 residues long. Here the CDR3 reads CASSDLGEQAPLHF. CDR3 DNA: TGTGCCAGCAGTGATTTAGGGGAACAGGCACCCCTCCACTTT.

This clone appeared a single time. The CDR3 loop reads CASSFGGSSYNEQFF. The CDR3, as DNA: TGTGCCAGCAGCTTTGGGGGGAGCTCCTACAATGAGCAGTTCTTC. This chain uses TRBV13 with TRBJ2-1; tentatively, D is TRBD2 (6 bases). CDR1 is PRHDT and CDR2 is FYEKMQ in the germline V gene (reference sequence). V was pared by 3 bases and J by 0 bases, with 9 bases between. The CDR3 is 15 amino acids.

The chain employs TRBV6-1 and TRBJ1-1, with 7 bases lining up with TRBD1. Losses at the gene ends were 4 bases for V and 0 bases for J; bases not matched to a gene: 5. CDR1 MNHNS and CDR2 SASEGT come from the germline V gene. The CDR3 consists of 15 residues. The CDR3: CASSAHRGLNTEAFF. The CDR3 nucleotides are TGTGCCAGCAGTGCCCACAGGGGTTTGAACACTGAAGCTTTCTTT.

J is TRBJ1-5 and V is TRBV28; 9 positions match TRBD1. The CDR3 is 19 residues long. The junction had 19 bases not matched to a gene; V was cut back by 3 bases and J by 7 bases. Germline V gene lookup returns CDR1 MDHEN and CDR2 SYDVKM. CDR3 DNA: TGTGCCAGCAGTTTTAGACAGTTGACAGGACAGGGGAGGGGACAGCCCCAGCATTTT. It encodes CASSFRQLTGQGRGQPQHF.